Below are 8 T cell receptor beta chains sequenced from a single sample in a study of OX40 agonist ivuxolimab in advanced cancers. Clones were read by immunoSEQ multiplex PCR, and TCRdb kept only the in-frame ones, dropping some. Of approximately 60,000 clones listed, roughly 90% were seen once; the top ten hold roughly 12%. The sequencing here drew on CD4+ or CD8+ T cells sorted from blood, taken in a trial of the OX40 agonist ivuxolimab. These receptors came from an adult with an advanced solid tumor such as melanoma, head and neck, liver or kidney cancer.

The genes are TRBV6-1 and TRBJ1-1; the match to TRBD1 covers 7 bases. Germline V gene lookup returns CDR1 MNHNS and CDR2 SASEGT. The junction had 11 bases not matched to a gene; V was cut back by 6 bases and J by 7 bases. This CDR3 is 14 amino acids long. CDR3 region: CASRESGTVIEAFF. CDR3 DNA sequence: TGTGCCAGCAGGGAATCCGGGACAGTTATTGAAGCTTTCTTT.

This chain links TRBV7-9 with TRBJ1-2, with 8 bases matching TRBD1. J lost 4 bases, V lost 1 base, and 5 bases had no gene match. This CDR3 has 15 amino acids. CDR1 and CDR2 (germline): SEHNR, FQNEAQ (reference sequence). The DNA for the CDR3 is TGTGCCAGCAGCTTAGGCCAGGGGGCTATCTATGGCTACACCTTC. It codes for CASSLGQGAIYGYTF.

This rearrangement joins TRBV7-2 to TRBJ2-3; D might be TRBD2 (5 bases). Germline-derived CDR1 and CDR2 are SGHTA and FQGNSA. This CDR3 is 17 amino acids long. V lost 3 bases to trimming and J lost 0 bases, with 16 bases between them. The CDR3 reads CASSFPPSGDSTDTQYF. The CDR3 DNA reads as TGTGCCAGCAGCTTCCCCCCAAGCGGAGATAGCACAGATACGCAGTATTTT. Variable domain in full (rest from reference TRBV7-2 and TRBJ2-3): GAGVSQSPSNKVTEKGKDVELRCDPISGHTALYWYRQSLGQGLEFLIYFQGNSAPDKSGLPSDRFSAERTGGSVSTLTIQRTQQEDSAVYLCASSFPPSGDSTDTQYFGPGTRLTVL.

The CDR3, as DNA: TGTGCCAGTAGTCTTCGAGGCCCTTACAATGAGCAGTTCTTC. Amino acid sequence: CASSLRGPYNEQFF. V usage is TRBV19 and J usage is TRBJ2-1; D gene ambiguous. This CDR3 spans 14 amino acids. Per the germline V gene, CDR1 is LNHDA and CDR2 is SQIVND (reference sequence). The V end was cut by 5 bases, the J end by 4 bases, with 12 bases between.

The table lists this clone with a count of one. The V gene is TRBV7-9, the J gene TRBJ1-1; possible D gene TRBD1, 6 bases. The CDR3 is 14 amino acids. The germline CDR1 and CDR2 sequences are SEHNR and FQNEAQ (reference sequence). V shed 5 bases and J shed 5 bases, with 15 bases lying between them. For the CDR3, the DNA is TGTGCCAGCAGCCCGGAGGGGGGTTGGACTGAAGCTTTCTTT. Amino acid sequence: CASSPEGGWTEAFF. The whole variable domain, remainder taken from reference TRBV7-9 and TRBJ1-1, is DTGVSQNPRHKITKRGQNVTFRCDPISEHNRLYWYRQTLGQGPEFLTYFQNEAQLEKSRLLSDRFSAERPKGSFSTLEIQRTEQGDSAMYLCASSPEGGWTEAFFGQGTRLTVV.

The rearrangement uses TRBV19 and TRBJ2-2; 10 nucleotides line up with TRBD2. The V segment lost 1 base and the J segment 7 bases; nucleotides outside the gene matches: 6. The CDR3 has 16 amino acids. Per the germline V gene, CDR1 is LNHDA and CDR2 is SQIVND (reference sequence). CDR3 sequence (DNA): TGTGCCAGTAGTATAGTTAGCGGGGGGTACGGCGGGGAGCTGTTTTTT. Protein sequence: CASSIVSGGYGGELFF.

This chain joins TRBV6-5 and TRBJ2-5; 8 nucleotides match TRBD1. Germline trimming cut 6 bases from V and 5 bases from J; bases unmatched to any gene: 8. This CDR3 is built from 14 residues. Germline lookup yields CDR1 MNHEY and CDR2 SVGAGI. The CDR3 nucleotides are TGTGCCAGCAGCCGGGTGACAGGGGAGGAGACCCAGTACTTC. Amino acids: CASSRVTGEETQYF.

J is TRBJ2-1 and V is TRBV27; D is uncertain. Germline CDR1 and CDR2: MNHEY and SMNVEV (reference sequence). Trimming pared 8 bases from V and 8 bases from J, leaving 16 bases between. The CDR3 contains 13 residues. CDR3 in amino acids: CASGPLNLDEQFF. In DNA form, the CDR3 reads TGTGCCAGCGGACCGCTGAACCTCGATGAGCAGTTCTTC.